Listed below are T cell receptor beta chains from one sample, sequenced in a study of metastatic and nonmetastatic thyroid tumors. TCRdb recomputed clones from the PCR reads via MiXCR. The sample holds approximately 82,000 clones, around 12% seen once. The specimen sequenced was tumor tissue. The receptors were sampled from a female donor with papillary thyroid cancer or a benign thyroid nodule (not recorded which). Some clones in this sample may be carry-over from other donors' samples. The CDR3 runs from the conserved cysteine through the conserved F or W. D genes are given only for firm matches. A row's size may be missing; if present it is once, few, many or a size class.

clone size	V gene	D gene	J gene	CDR3 DNA	CDR3 protein
many	TRBV28	NA	TRBJ1-2	TGTGCCAGCAGTTTTCTCTCCGGGACAAACTATGGCTACACCTTC	CASSFLSGTNYGYTF
NA	TRBV6-2/TRBV6-3	TRBD2	TRBJ2-1	TGTGCCAGCAGTCTCGGGAGGGAGACCGATGGGCAGTTCTTC	CASSLGRETDGQFF
many	TRBV2	NA	TRBJ1-2	TGTGCCAGCCCCGTGGCCGTCGGACGGAGCTATGGCTACACCTTC	CASPVAVGRSYGYTF
few	TRBV19	NA	TRBJ2-6	TGTGCCACTAACTCTGGGGTCAACGTCCTGAATTTC	CATNSGVNVLNF
many	TRBV5-1	TRBD2	TRBJ2-7	TGCGCCAGCAGTTTCTCCGGGACTAGCGGGAGAGCTTCCTACGAGCAGTACTTC	CASSFSGTSGRASYEQYF
many	TRBV20-1	NA	TRBJ1-3	TGCAGTGCTAGCTACAGGGTAGCTGGAAACACCATATATTTT	CSASYRVAGNTIYF
many	TRBV20-1	TRBD2	TRBJ2-1	TGCAGTGCCATACCTAGCGGGAGGGCCCGCGAGCAGTTCTTC	CSAIPSGRAREQFF
many	TRBV19	NA	TRBJ1-5	TGTGCCAGTACCGTTGGGGGGACTCAGCCCCAGCATTTT	CASTVGGTQPQHF
few	TRBV6-1	NA	TRBJ1-5	TGTGCCAGCAGAAGGGCCAATCAGCACCAGCATTTT	CASRRANQHQHF
many	TRBV20-1	TRBD1	TRBJ1-1	TGCAGTGCTACCAGTTTACGACAGGGACCCACTGAAGCTTTCTTT	CSATSLRQGPTEAFF
NA	TRBV12-3/TRBV12-4	NA	TRBJ1-4	TGTGCCAGCAGTTTAGGGGCCAGGACCACTAATGAAAAACTGTTTTTT	CASSLGARTTNEKLFF
many	TRBV25-1	NA	TRBJ1-2	TGTGCCAGCAGTAGAACAGTTAACTATGGCTACACCTTC	CASSRTVNYGYTF